The rows below give T cell receptor beta chains drawn from one sample of a study of identical twins. One entry per CDR3 protein results from TCRdb running MiXCR on the 5' RACE reads. The top ten clones hold around 1.5% of a sample with approximately 890,000 distinct CDR3 sequences, more than 9% of them seen once. The data also belong to a second study, concerning yellow fever vaccine responses in identical twins.

The sequencing input was PBMCs. The receptor source for this set is a woman aged 18 to 35 in good health. CDR3s include the opening cysteine and the closing phenylalanine or tryptophan.

V gene: TRBV5-6; J gene: TRBJ2-3; CDR3 protein: CASNDYTRGHGDTQYF
V gene: TRBV4-1; J gene: TRBJ1-2; CDR3 protein: CASSHSQGAGYGYTF
V gene: TRBV20-1; J gene: TRBJ2-2; CDR3 protein: CSTTGGARTGELFF
V gene: TRBV5-6; J gene: TRBJ1-1; CDR3 protein: CASSTQGLSTDTEAFF
V gene: TRBV7-6; J gene: TRBJ2-1; CDR3 protein: CASSLNSGSSYNEQFF
V gene: TRBV12-3/TRBV12-4; J gene: TRBJ2-7; CDR3 protein: CASSLGMTTGEQYF
V gene: TRBV11-2; J gene: TRBJ1-1; CDR3 protein: CASSSGDRGPISMNTEAFF
V gene: TRBV15; J gene: TRBJ2-7; CDR3 protein: CATSVTRQGVYEQYF
V gene: TRBV29-1; J gene: TRBJ2-3; CDR3 protein: CSVEERAFTDTQYF
V gene: TRBV12-3/TRBV12-4; J gene: TRBJ2-3; CDR3 protein: CASSFLGGPGTDTQYF
V gene: TRBV6-2/TRBV6-3; J gene: TRBJ1-5; CDR3 protein: CASSSPGRSLPGQPQHF
V gene: TRBV12-5; J gene: TRBJ2-3; CDR3 protein: CASGLGVRGGGSIDTQYF
V gene: TRBV6-1; J gene: TRBJ1-2; CDR3 protein: CASSEATGAYGYTF
V gene: TRBV7-9; J gene: TRBJ2-2; CDR3 protein: CASFRLVDTGELFF
V gene: TRBV10-3; J gene: TRBJ2-1; CDR3 protein: CAISESATSGSREQFF
V gene: TRBV24-1; J gene: TRBJ2-2; CDR3 protein: CATSGIGLANTGELFF
V gene: TRBV6-2/TRBV6-3; J gene: TRBJ1-1; CDR3 protein: CASSYWSTGEAFF
V gene: TRBV7-3; J gene: TRBJ2-7; CDR3 protein: CASSLTHRVYSYEQYF
V gene: TRBV6-5; J gene: TRBJ2-6; CDR3 protein: CASSTRNSGANVLTF
V gene: TRBV6-5; J gene: TRBJ2-7; CDR3 protein: CASSYTGLASSYEQYF
V gene: TRBV2; J gene: TRBJ2-5; CDR3 protein: CATGTGVAETQYF
V gene: TRBV7-8; J gene: TRBJ2-7; CDR3 protein: CASSLGVPGVPYEQYF
V gene: TRBV11-2; J gene: TRBJ2-1; CDR3 protein: CASSLDGRAGGISYNEQFF
V gene: TRBV2; J gene: TRBJ2-2; CDR3 protein: CASAQRSGELFF
V gene: TRBV7-9; J gene: TRBJ1-1; CDR3 protein: CASSLQGTDSEAFF
V gene: TRBV12-3/TRBV12-4; J gene: TRBJ2-5; CDR3 protein: CASRISGTQYF
V gene: TRBV20-1; J gene: TRBJ1-5; CDR3 protein: CSARTPDFNQPQHF
V gene: TRBV6-5; J gene: TRBJ2-7; CDR3 protein: CASSYSRGQGGRQYF
V gene: TRBV12-3/TRBV12-4; J gene: TRBJ2-1; CDR3 protein: CASSLLAGGGYGQFF
V gene: TRBV4-1; J gene: TRBJ2-5; CDR3 protein: CASSPAPGQGVETQYF
V gene: TRBV6-5; J gene: TRBJ2-1; CDR3 protein: CASSYRGGAYNEQFF
V gene: TRBV20-1; J gene: TRBJ2-3; CDR3 protein: CSARDVASGQTRDTQYF
V gene: TRBV12-3/TRBV12-4; J gene: TRBJ2-3; CDR3 protein: CASRNGPLDTQYF
V gene: TRBV12-3/TRBV12-4; J gene: TRBJ1-2; CDR3 protein: CASRTGSDYGYTF
V gene: TRBV11-2; J gene: TRBJ1-4; CDR3 protein: CASSPRDPTNEKLFF
V gene: TRBV2; J gene: TRBJ2-7; CDR3 protein: CASQGQGIFYEQYF
V gene: TRBV12-3/TRBV12-4; J gene: TRBJ2-1; CDR3 protein: CASCLASRGLAGYNEQFF
V gene: TRBV5-1; J gene: TRBJ2-2; CDR3 protein: CASSPGGENTGELFF
V gene: TRBV5-1; J gene: TRBJ2-5; CDR3 protein: CASYLAGGRETQYF
V gene: TRBV6-5; J gene: TRBJ2-1; CDR3 protein: CASSYIAGNNEQFF
V gene: TRBV15; J gene: TRBJ2-7; CDR3 protein: CATSRNRQGPYEQYF
V gene: TRBV20-1; J gene: TRBJ2-7; CDR3 protein: CSARDIGTGTYEQYF
V gene: TRBV10-3; J gene: TRBJ1-5; CDR3 protein: CATTAGDSNQPQHF
V gene: TRBV7-9; J gene: TRBJ2-7; CDR3 protein: CASSPPGQGSREQYF
V gene: TRBV5-1; J gene: TRBJ2-7; CDR3 protein: CASSRDSVDSYEQYF
V gene: TRBV6-1; J gene: TRBJ2-7; CDR3 protein: CASSRRIEGLAAYEQYF
V gene: TRBV10-2; J gene: TRBJ1-1; CDR3 protein: CASNEQGNTEAFF
V gene: TRBV5-1; J gene: TRBJ2-2; CDR3 protein: CASSSRLAGGPNTGELFF